This T cell receptor (beta chain) was observed in a study of T cell responses to AZD1222 COVID-19 vaccine. Study-level findings and limits: Females made up more of the donors, who were largely white British, and clonal diversity may have come out too low.

Libraries were prepared by immunoSEQ multiplex PCR; TCRdb keeps only in-frame clonotypes and omits some of them. This table holds about 150,000 clones, roughly 92% found once. The CDR3 loop spans 15 amino acids. Germline-derived CDR1 and CDR2 are MDHEN and SYDVKM. V shed 6 bases and J shed 4 bases, with 16 bases lying between them. Notes on this clone: Its antigen is still unknown.

The rearrangement joins TRBV28 to TRBJ1-5, with D uncertain. The sequencing used peripheral blood, collected on day 0 of AZD1222 vaccination. This clonotype originated in an adult in good health. The CDR3 region is CASRPPRTLNQPQHF. The CDR3 DNA is TGTGCCAGCAGACCCCCCAGGACGCTTAATCAGCCCCAGCATTTT.